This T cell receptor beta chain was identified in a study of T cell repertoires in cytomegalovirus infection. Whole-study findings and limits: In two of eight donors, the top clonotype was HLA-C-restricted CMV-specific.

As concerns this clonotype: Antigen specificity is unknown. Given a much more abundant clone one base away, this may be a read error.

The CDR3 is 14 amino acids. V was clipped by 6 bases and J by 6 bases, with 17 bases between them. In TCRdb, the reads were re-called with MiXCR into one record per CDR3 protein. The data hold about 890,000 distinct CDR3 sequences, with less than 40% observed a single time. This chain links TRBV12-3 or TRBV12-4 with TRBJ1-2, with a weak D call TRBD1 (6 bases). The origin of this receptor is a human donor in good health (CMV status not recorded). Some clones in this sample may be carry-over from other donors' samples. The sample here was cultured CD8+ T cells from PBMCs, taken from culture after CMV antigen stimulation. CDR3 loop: CASSPARGWDGYTF. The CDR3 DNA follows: TGTGCCAGCAGCCCGGCTAGGGGGTGGGATGGCTACACCTTC.